The 30 T cell receptor beta chains presented below share a single source sample, sequenced in a study of vaccination effects on CD4 cells after COVID-19. Cells that had been cultured for roughly eleven days were the source of isolated CD4+ T cells. The person was diagnosed with PCR-confirmed SARS-CoV-2 infection between March and December 2020. Participants were given two doses of BNT162b2 or mRNA-1273 vaccine. TCRdb's copy holds only in-frame clones and misses some; the assay was immunoSEQ multiplex PCR. The repertoire holds fewer than 55,000 clones, 76% seen once, with 3% to 4% in the top ten. These receptors are not linked to any known antigen. The sample consisted of CD4+ T cells from PBMCs cultured without peptide, taken after COVID-19 vaccination. The receptor source for this set is a human donor who had a prior SARS-CoV-2 infection.

The rearrangement uses TRBV2 and TRBJ2-1; TRBD2 is a possible D gene (7 bases). The CDR3 length is 17 residues. CDR1 and CDR2 from the germline V gene are SNHLY and FYNNEI. V lost 8 bases to trimming and J lost 0 bases, with 20 bases between them. CDR3 DNA: TGTGCCAGCTGGGGGGCGGGGGACAAAAGCTCCTACAATGAGCAGTTCTTC. It yields the protein CASWGAGDKSSYNEQFF.

V and J are TRBV5-1 and TRBJ1-2; TRBD1 might be the D (5 bases). Germline CDR1 and CDR2: SGHRS and YFSETQ. This CDR3 has 15 amino acids. V was clipped by 0 bases and J by 4 bases, with 13 bases between them. This chain's CDR3 is CASSLALGEGYGYTF. The CDR3 DNA sequence: TGCGCCAGCAGCTTGGCCTTGGGGGAGGGCTATGGCTACACCTTC.

This rearrangement joins TRBV3-1 (or the pseudogene TRBV3-2) to TRBJ1-1; perhaps TRBD1 as D (5 bases). The germline V gene has CDR1 LGHDT and CDR2 YNNKEL (reference sequence). CDR3 length equals 16 residues. V lost 0 bases and J 1 base, leaving 12 bases between the germline ends. Written as DNA, the CDR3 is TGTGCCAGCAGCCAAGATATTGGGGGTGCGAACACTGAAGCTTTCTTT. Its translation is CASSQDIGGANTEAFF.

This clone was seen a handful of times. The CDR3 coding sequence is TGTGCCAGCAGCCAAGACCCGACAGGGTTCAACAATGAGCAGTTCTTC. The encoded protein is CASSQDPTGFNNEQFF. The chain combines TRBV3-1 (or the pseudogene TRBV3-2) with TRBJ2-1; 7 bases line up with TRBD1. The CDR3 spans 16 residues. Germline V gene sequence: CDR1 LGHDT, CDR2 YNNKEL (reference sequence). With 0 bases clipped from V and 5 bases from J, the junction kept 7 bases outside the gene matches.

V gene TRBV28 combines with J gene TRBJ2-7, with TRBD2 as a possible D gene (7 bases). The CDR3 spans 19 residues. With 5 bases removed from V and 4 bases from J, the gap between germline ends came to 30 bases. Germline CDR1 and CDR2: MDHEN and SYDVKM. CDR3 DNA sequence: TGTGCCAGCAGTCCATATGCATTTGGGGGGGGGCTAACGATTTACGAGCAGTACTTC. It is translated as CASSPYAFGGGLTIYEQYF.

V usage is TRBV2 and J usage is TRBJ1-4; 11 bases are a match to TRBD1. The CDR3 is made up of 14 amino acids. Per germline, CDR1 SNHLY and CDR2 FYNNEI. The junction had 4 bases not matched to a gene; V was cut back by 6 bases and J by 7 bases. The CDR3 DNA is TGTGCCAGCAGCCGAGGGACAGGGGGTGAAAAACTGTTTTTT. Translation gives CASSRGTGGEKLFF.

Only a few counts were recorded for this clone. The rearrangement links TRBV3-1 (or the pseudogene TRBV3-2) to TRBJ2-7, with D uncertain. There are 13 residues in the CDR3. Trimming took 0 bases from V and 11 from J, leaving 14 bases between them. Looked up from germline, CDR1 is LGHDT and CDR2 is YNNKEL (reference sequence). CDR3 DNA: TGTGCCAGCAGCCAAGACCGATTTGCTGGCAAGTACTTC. The encoded protein is CASSQDRFAGKYF.

This clone turned up a few times. V and J are TRBV4-1 and TRBJ2-2; 9 positions match TRBD1. The V gene end was trimmed by 1 base and the J gene end by 3 bases; junction bases not matched to a gene: 15. CDR1 and CDR2 from the germline V gene are MGHRA and YSYEKL. This CDR3 is built from 20 residues. CDR3 sequence (DNA): TGCGCCAGCAGCCAAGTAATAGTTAGGGACAGGGAGACGCACACCGGGGAGCTGTTTTTT. It specifies CASSQVIVRDRETHTGELFF.

The rearrangement joins TRBV11-2 to TRBJ2-7; D possibly corresponds to TRBD2 (6 bases). Germline V lookup: CDR1 SGHAT, CDR2 FQNNGV. V was shortened by 4 bases and J by 0 bases, with 16 bases between the two germline ends. The CDR3 has 16 residues. The CDR3 DNA sequence: TGTGCCAGCAGCTCTCTAACGCGGGGACTCTCCTACGAGCAGTACTTC. Protein sequence: CASSSLTRGLSYEQYF.

J is TRBJ2-1 and V is TRBV5-1; 15 bases align to TRBD2. Germline V gives CDR1 SGHRS, CDR2 YFSETQ. Trimming removed 3 bases from V and 15 bases from J; junction bases left unmatched: 7. The CDR3 length is 14 residues. CDR3 DNA: TGCGCCAGCAGCTCTGGACTAGCGGGGGGGAATTGGTTCTTC. Translation gives CASSSGLAGGNWFF.

This chain connects TRBV2 to TRBJ1-5; possibly TRBD1 for D (6 bases). V was clipped by 7 bases and J by 4 bases, with 20 bases between them. The CDR3 extends over 16 amino acids. Germline V gene data show CDR1 as SNHLY and CDR2 as FYNNEI. The CDR3 nucleotides are TGTGCCAGCAATACTCAGGGGAATCAAAATAATCAGCCCCAGCATTTT. Protein sequence: CASNTQGNQNNQPQHF.

This clone was counted once. The gene calls are TRBV21-1 and TRBJ1-6. TRBV21-1 is reported as a pseudogene. The CDR3 is 16 residues long. CDR3 amino acids: CASSPSLGGLISPLHF. The CDR3 region has the DNA TGTGCCAGCAGCCCAAGCTTAGGAGGGTTGATTTCACCCCTCCACTTT.

V and J are TRBV11-2 and TRBJ1-1; D might be TRBD1 (6 bases). Per the germline V gene, CDR1 is SGHAT and CDR2 is FQNNGV. There are 12 residues in the CDR3. The V end lost 4 bases, the J end lost 4 bases, and 7 bases lay between the germline ends. CDR3 loop: CASSYRVTEAFF. CDR3 DNA sequence: TGTGCCAGCAGCTACAGGGTCACTGAAGCTTTCTTT.

The chain carries TRBV7-3 and TRBJ2-2; possibly TRBD2 for D (6 bases). CDR3 length: 17 residues. Trimming left V 5 bases short and J 1 base short, with 17 bases between. Germline values: CDR1 SGHTA, CDR2 FQGTGA. CDR3 DNA sequence: TGTGCCAGCAGCCCCCTAGGGACGCGGGAGAACACCGGGGAGCTGTTTTTT. Amino acids: CASSPLGTRENTGELFF.

The chain couples TRBV28 to TRBJ2-1; a possible D gene is TRBD1 (6 bases). CDR1 is MDHEN and CDR2 is SYDVKM in the germline V gene. CDR3 length: 17 amino acids. Deletions cut 6 bases from V and 5 bases from J, with 23 bases between. CDR3 nucleotides: TGTGCCAGCAGCCAAGACAGGTCGAGTTTATATGACAATGAGCAGTTCTTC. Its translation: CASSQDRSSLYDNEQFF.

The chain has TRBV5-1 and TRBJ1-6; D unresolved. The germline gives CDR1 SGHRS, CDR2 YFSETQ. The CDR3 has 14 amino acids. Trimming left V 0 bases short and J 9 bases short, with 10 bases between. The CDR3 region has the DNA TGCGCCAGCAGCTTGGTGGGGAGTGGTTCACCCCTCCACTTT. Its protein is CASSLVGSGSPLHF.

Only a few counts were recorded for this clone. This chain uses TRBV5-1 with TRBJ1-3; a weak D match, TRBD1 (5 bases). Trimming took 1 base from V and 8 from J, leaving 10 bases between them. Germline lookup yields CDR1 SGHRS and CDR2 YFSETQ. The CDR3 is 13 amino acids. As DNA, the CDR3 is TGCGCCAGCAGCTTGCAACAGGCGGACACCATATATTTT. Its protein product is CASSLQQADTIYF.

This clone has just one count. This chain joins TRBV11-2 and TRBJ2-4; 12 bases align to TRBD2. Looked up from germline, CDR1 is SGHAT and CDR2 is FQNNGV. V gave up 3 bases and J gave up 0 bases; unmatched junction bases: 3. CDR3 length: 17 amino acids. The CDR3, as DNA: TGTGCCAGCAGCTTTGGGGGACTAGCGGGAGCCAAAAACATTCAGTACTTC. Translation: CASSFGGLAGAKNIQYF.

The chain couples TRBV2 to TRBJ1-2; TRBD1 agrees at 9 bases. The CDR3 extends over 13 amino acids. In germline, CDR1 is SNHLY, CDR2 FYNNEI. The ends lost 6 bases at V and 6 bases at J; junction bases unmatched: 5. This CDR3 reads CASRRDREDGYTF. The CDR3 nucleotides are TGTGCCAGCAGGAGGGACAGGGAGGATGGCTACACCTTC. Looking up the rest from reference TRBV2 and TRBJ1-2 gives the full variable domain: EPEVTQTPSHQVTQMGQEVILRCVPISNHLYFYWYRQILGQKVEFLVSFYNNEISEKSEIFDDQFSVERPDGSNFTLKIRSTKLEDSAMYFCASRRDREDGYTFGSGTRLTVV.

The chain couples TRBV7-2 to TRBJ2-5; D might be TRBD1 or TRBD2, each matching 5 bases. Germline CDR1 and CDR2: SGHTA and FQGNSA. V lost 2 bases and J 5 bases, leaving 9 bases between the germline ends. The CDR3 has 13 residues. CDR3 sequence (DNA): TGTGCCAGCAGCTTACGAGGGGTGGAGACCCAGTACTTC. Translation: CASSLRGVETQYF.

This rearrangement joins TRBV10-3 to TRBJ2-3; no firm D call. V was clipped by 3 bases and J by 6 bases, with 7 bases between them. Germline loops: CDR1 ENHRY, CDR2 SYGVKD. This CDR3 comprises 12 residues. The CDR3 DNA reads TGTGCCATCAGTGATCGGTCGGATACGCAGTATTTT. This sequence encodes CAISDRSDTQYF.

The chain recombines TRBV24-1 with TRBJ2-5; TRBD1 aligns across 7 bases. The V gene end was trimmed by 3 bases and the J gene end by 0 bases; junction bases not matched to a gene: 3. Germline assignment: CDR1 KGHDR and CDR2 SFDVKD. CDR3 length: 15 amino acids. The CDR3 is CATSDIQGYQETQYF. CDR3 DNA: TGTGCCACCAGTGATATACAGGGGTACCAAGAGACCCAGTACTTC.

The chain couples TRBV14 to TRBJ2-2; D might be TRBD2 (6 bases). CDR3 size: 17 residues. V lost 4 bases to trimming and J lost 7 bases, with 22 bases between them. Per germline, CDR1 SGHDN and CDR2 FVKESK. In DNA form, the CDR3 reads TGTGCCAGCAGCCCACTTGCCGGGACTCTTCGGGGCGGGGAGCTGTTTTTT. Translating it yields CASSPLAGTLRGGELFF.

The chain recombines TRBV6-5 with TRBJ1-1; D is unclear. V shed 1 base and J shed 0 bases, with 3 bases lying between them. Germline CDR1 and CDR2: MNHEY and SVGAGI. This CDR3 is built from 13 residues. CDR3 region: CASSYYMNTEAFF. CDR3 bases: TGTGCCAGCAGTTACTACATGAACACTGAAGCTTTCTTT.

This chain uses TRBV5-1 with TRBJ2-1; tentative D call: TRBD2 (6 bases). The CDR3 is 17 residues long. Germline values: CDR1 SGHRS, CDR2 YFSETQ. Trimming pared 0 bases from V and 4 bases from J, leaving 17 bases between. The CDR3 nucleotides read TGCGCCAGCAGCTTGGAATCGGGGGAGAAAGGTTACAATGAGCAGTTCTTC. This encodes CASSLESGEKGYNEQFF.

J is TRBJ1-2 and V is TRBV12-3 or TRBV12-4; D possibly corresponds to TRBD1 (6 bases). V was trimmed by 3 bases and J by 11 bases, leaving 13 bases between them. The CDR3 consists of 12 residues. The CDR3 DNA reads TGTGCCAGCAGTTTCCTCGACAGGCGTTACACCTTC. This sequence encodes CASSFLDRRYTF.

The chain combines TRBV9 with TRBJ2-2; tentative D call: TRBD2 (6 bases). The CDR3 covers 15 residues. Trimming shortened V by 0 bases and J by 1 base, and 7 bases separated the two germline ends. Per germline, CDR1 SGDLS and CDR2 YYNGEE. This chain's CDR3 is CASSVAGGNTGELFF. In DNA form, the CDR3 reads TGTGCCAGCAGCGTAGCCGGGGGGAACACCGGGGAGCTGTTTTTT.

The chain has TRBV10-3 and TRBJ2-5; D unresolved. V lost 8 bases, J lost 5 bases, and 6 bases lay in between. This CDR3 contains 10 residues. Per the germline V gene, CDR1 is ENHRY and CDR2 is SYGVKD. The CDR3 DNA reads TGTGCCATCGGAAAGGAGACCCAGTACTTC. Translating it yields CAIGKETQYF.

This clone was picked up a small number of times. Distinct nucleotide sequences in the sample also encode this CDR3. The J gene is TRBJ2-7, the V gene TRBV7-2, with 10 nucleotides matching TRBD2. Germline trimming cut 2 bases from V and 3 bases from J; bases unmatched to any gene: 1. The germline CDR1 and CDR2 sequences are SGHTA and FQGNSA. The CDR3 contains 14 residues. This CDR3 reads CASSLSSGGYEQYF. The CDR3 DNA follows: TGTGCCAGCAGCTTATCTAGCGGGGGCTACGAGCAGTACTTC.

The chain combines TRBV5-1 with TRBJ1-2, with 7 nucleotides matching TRBD1. With V trimmed by 2 bases and J by 2 bases, 6 bases remained unmatched. Germline V gene lookup returns CDR1 SGHRS and CDR2 YFSETQ. This CDR3 is built from 15 residues. The CDR3 DNA follows: TGCGCCAGCAGCTTTACGCCGGGACAGAACTATGGCTACACCTTC. Translation: CASSFTPGQNYGYTF.